This T cell receptor beta chain stems from a study of control samples from healthy donors and cancer patients. Data came from immunoSEQ multiplex PCR; TCRdb stores just in-frame clones and leaves some out. This table has roughly 51,000 clones, approximately 90% appearing once. Sample: PBMCs. This receptor was identified in a man aged 35 to 55 with colorectal cancer.

CDR3 residues: CASSSHDSSLYEQYF. In DNA form, the CDR3 reads TGCGCCAGCAGCTCCCATGACAGCTCCCTCTACGAGCAGTACTTC. The J gene is TRBJ2-7, the V gene TRBV5-1; TRBD1 is a possible D gene (5 bases). Germline CDR1 SGHRS, CDR2 YFSETQ. Deletions cut 3 bases from V and 3 bases from J, with 16 bases between. This CDR3 is built from 15 residues.